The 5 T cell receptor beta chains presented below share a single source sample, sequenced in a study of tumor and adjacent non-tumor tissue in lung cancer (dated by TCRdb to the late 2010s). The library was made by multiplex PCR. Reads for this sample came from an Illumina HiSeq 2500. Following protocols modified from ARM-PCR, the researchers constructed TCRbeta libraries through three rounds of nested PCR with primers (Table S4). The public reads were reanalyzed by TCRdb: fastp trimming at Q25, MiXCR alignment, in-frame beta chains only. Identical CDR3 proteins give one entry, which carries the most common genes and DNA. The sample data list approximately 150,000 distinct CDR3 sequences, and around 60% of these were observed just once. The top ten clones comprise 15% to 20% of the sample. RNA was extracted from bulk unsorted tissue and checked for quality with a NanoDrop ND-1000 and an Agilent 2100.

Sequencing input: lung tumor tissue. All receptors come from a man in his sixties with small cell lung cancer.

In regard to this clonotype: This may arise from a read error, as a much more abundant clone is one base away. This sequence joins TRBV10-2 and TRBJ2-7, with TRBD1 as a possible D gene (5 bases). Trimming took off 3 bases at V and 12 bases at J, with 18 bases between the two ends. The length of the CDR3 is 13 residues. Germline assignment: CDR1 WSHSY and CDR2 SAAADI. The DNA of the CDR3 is TGCGCCAGCAGTGATCTAAGGGGTGCCTTGCCGTACGTC. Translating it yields CASSDLRGALPYV.

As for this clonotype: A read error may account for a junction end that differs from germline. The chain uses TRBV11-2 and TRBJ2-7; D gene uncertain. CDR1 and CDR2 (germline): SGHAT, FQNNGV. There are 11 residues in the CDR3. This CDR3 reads CTSTSQYEHYF. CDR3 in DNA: TGTACCAGTACGTCCCAATACGAGCATTACTTC. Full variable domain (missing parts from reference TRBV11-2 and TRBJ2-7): EAGVAQSPRYKIIEKRQSVAFWCNPISGHATLYWYQQILGQGPKLLIQFQNNGVVDDSQLPKDRFSAERLKGVDSTLKIQPAKLEDSAVYLCTSTSQYEHYFGPGTRLTVT.

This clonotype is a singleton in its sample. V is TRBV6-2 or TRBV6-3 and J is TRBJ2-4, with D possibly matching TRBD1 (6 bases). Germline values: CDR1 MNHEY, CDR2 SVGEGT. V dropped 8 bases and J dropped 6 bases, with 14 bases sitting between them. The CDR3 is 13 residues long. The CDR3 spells CASGGQHLNIQYF. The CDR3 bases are TGTGCCAGCGGAGGACAGCACCTAAACATTCAGTACTTC.

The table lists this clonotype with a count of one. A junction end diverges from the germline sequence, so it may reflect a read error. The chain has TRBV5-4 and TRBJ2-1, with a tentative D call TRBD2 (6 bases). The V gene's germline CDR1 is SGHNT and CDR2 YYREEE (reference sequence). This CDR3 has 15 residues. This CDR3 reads CTSGAGTPLENEQFF. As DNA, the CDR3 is TGTACCAGCGGAGCCGGGACTCCCCTCGAGAATGAGCAGTTCTTC.

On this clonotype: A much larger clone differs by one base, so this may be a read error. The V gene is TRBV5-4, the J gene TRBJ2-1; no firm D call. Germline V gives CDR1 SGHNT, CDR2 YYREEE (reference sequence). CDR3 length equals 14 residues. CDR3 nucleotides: TGTGCCAGCAGCTTGGGCAGGACCTACACTGAGCAGTTCTTC. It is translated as CASSLGRTYTEQFF.